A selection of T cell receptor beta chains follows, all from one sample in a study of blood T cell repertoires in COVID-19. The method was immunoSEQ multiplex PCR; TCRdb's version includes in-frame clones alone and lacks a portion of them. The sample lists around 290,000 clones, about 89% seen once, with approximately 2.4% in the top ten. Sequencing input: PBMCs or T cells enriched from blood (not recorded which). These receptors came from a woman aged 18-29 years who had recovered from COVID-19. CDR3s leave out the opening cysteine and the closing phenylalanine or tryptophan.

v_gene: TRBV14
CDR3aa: ASSQDLRLFGWSYGYT

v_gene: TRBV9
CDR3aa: ASSVVAGGPPDTQY

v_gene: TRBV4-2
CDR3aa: ASSEGPGGANAEAF

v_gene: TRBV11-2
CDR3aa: ASSSGGLQETQY

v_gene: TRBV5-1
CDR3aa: ASSLLAGGVQGDTQY

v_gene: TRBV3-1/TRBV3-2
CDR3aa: ASSQEGAGNTIY

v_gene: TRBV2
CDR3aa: ASTAGGRPGELF

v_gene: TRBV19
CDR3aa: ASSPSGQGRYQPQH

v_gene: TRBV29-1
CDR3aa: SVGLTGAVYDTEAF

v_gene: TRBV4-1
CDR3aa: ASSQEALPFGGWLF

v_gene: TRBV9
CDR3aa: ASSAGQDSNQPQH

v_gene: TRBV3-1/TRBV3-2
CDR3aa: ASSQSTKGAGPYEQY

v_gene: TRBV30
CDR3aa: AWSAGGHPDTQY

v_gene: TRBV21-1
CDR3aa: ASRFASQGGVGETQY

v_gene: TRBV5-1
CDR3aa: ASSFTGSGELF

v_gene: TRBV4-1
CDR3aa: ASSPEGLRENEKLF

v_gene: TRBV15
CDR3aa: ATSRERDYLREDTQY

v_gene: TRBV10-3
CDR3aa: AISGEMNTEAF

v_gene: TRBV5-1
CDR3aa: ASSFAPGLAGGPPYEQY

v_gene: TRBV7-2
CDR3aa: ASSLAGGGAETQY

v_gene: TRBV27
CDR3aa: ASSFAIGQGRETQY

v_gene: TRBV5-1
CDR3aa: ASSLGFALSSYEQY

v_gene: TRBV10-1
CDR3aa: ASMRSNTGELF

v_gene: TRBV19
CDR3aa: ASSISGNTEAF

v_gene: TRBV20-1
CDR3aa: SASLGLAGGMGRDEQF